This T cell receptor (beta chain) stems from a study of shared clonotypes between healthy human individuals. Whole-study context: Per donor, CD8 memory used one plate, CD8 naive used two, CD4 memory used three and CD4 naive used three.

Method: immunoSEQ multiplex PCR; TCRdb's copy keeps in-frame clones and lacks some. The sample shows around 580,000 clones, 95% to 98% of them seen only once. The CDR3 totals 11 residues. V dropped 3 bases and J dropped 9 bases, with 6 bases sitting between them. Germline V CDR1 and CDR2: SGHAT, FQDESV (reference sequence). Naivety among CD8 cells was defined by CD45RO negativity and positive CCR7 selection, thereby excluding terminally differentiated effector memory CD45RA+ cells. The rearrangement joins TRBV11-1 to TRBJ2-1; D remains ambiguous. Sequenced sample: naive CD8+ T cells sorted from blood. The TCR was taken from a man younger than 40 in good health. For the CDR3, the DNA is TGTGCCAGCAGCTTTTCCGGTGAGCAGTTCTTC. It yields the protein CASSFSGEQFF.